This entry lists 26 T cell receptor beta chains sequenced from one sample in a study of blood T cell repertoires in COVID-19. Sequencing was performed with immunoSEQ multiplex PCR; in TCRdb, only in-frame clones are kept and a portion is missing. The sample has about 180,000 clones, 88% seen once; the top ten hold approximately 9%. What was sequenced was PBMCs or T cells enriched from blood (not recorded which). These receptor sequences come from a woman younger than 35 who had recovered from COVID-19.

V usage is TRBV9 and J usage is TRBJ2-2; TRBD2 agrees at 7 bases. Trimming cost V 0 bases and J 13 bases; bases outside gene matches: 9. Germline CDR1 reads SGDLS; CDR2 reads YYNGEE. There are 14 residues in the CDR3. CDR3 DNA: TGTGCCAGCAGCGTAGAGGTCGGAAGGGAGGGGCTGTTTTTT. It encodes CASSVEVGREGLFF.

As concerns this clone: Sequence at one end of the junction differs from germline and may be a read error. The chain uses TRBV7-7 and TRBJ2-7; TRBD1 is a possible D gene (5 bases). Germline lookup yields CDR1 SSHAT and CDR2 FNYEAQ (reference sequence). This CDR3 is built from 13 residues. The CDR3 bases are TGTGCTAGCAGCTACAGGTTGGACTACGAGCAGTACTTC. Residues: CASSYRLDYEQYF. Variable domain in full (rest from reference TRBV7-7 and TRBJ2-7): GAGVSQSPRYKVTKRGQDVTLRCDPISSHATLYWYQQALGQGPEFLTYFNYEAQPDKSGLPSDRFSAERPEGSISTLTIQRTEQRDSAMYRCASSYRLDYEQYFGPGTRLTVT.

The chain links TRBV25-1 to TRBJ2-7, with D possibly matching TRBD1 (5 bases). Trimming removed 1 base at V and 6 bases at J, with 10 bases between. The CDR3 is 13 amino acids. The germline gives CDR1 MGHDK, CDR2 SYGVNS. The CDR3 spells CASSEWGRREQYF. CDR3 DNA: TGTGCCAGCAGTGAATGGGGCAGACGCGAGCAGTACTTC.

The chain joins TRBV4-1 to TRBJ2-7; possibly TRBD2 for D (6 bases). Germline V gene sequence: CDR1 MGHRA, CDR2 YSYEKL. This CDR3 region has 14 residues. Trimming shortened V by 0 bases and J by 4 bases, and 10 bases separated the two germline ends. The CDR3 reads CASSQEGLTYEQYF. The CDR3 DNA follows: TGCGCCAGCAGCCAAGAGGGACTCACATACGAGCAGTACTTC.

V is TRBV28 and J is TRBJ1-6, with 8 bases matching TRBD1. Germline V gives CDR1 MDHEN, CDR2 SYDVKM. This CDR3 has 16 residues. V was pared by 2 bases and J by 11 bases, with 11 bases of the junction left unmatched. The CDR3 nucleotides are TGTGCCAGCAGTTTACCCGGACAGGGCCCAATCCCACCCCTCCACTTT. This sequence encodes CASSLPGQGPIPPLHF.

Only a few counts were recorded for this clone. In DNA form, the CDR3 reads TGCACTTCGACAGAAAACAATGAGCAGTTCTTC. It yields the protein CTSTENNEQFF. V is TRBV20-1 and J is TRBJ2-1; D possibly corresponds to TRBD1 (5 bases). Germline V gene data show CDR1 as DFQATT and CDR2 as SNEGSKA (reference sequence). CDR3 length: 11 amino acids.

The chain couples TRBV19 to TRBJ1-5; 7 bases line up with TRBD1. V lost 1 base, J lost 5 bases, and 11 bases stayed unmatched. Germline values: CDR1 LNHDA, CDR2 SQIVND (reference sequence). The CDR3 runs to 17 residues. DNA for the CDR3: TGTGCCAGTAGTATAGGCAGAGACAGGGACTTCTATCAGCCCCAGCATTTT. Translating gives CASSIGRDRDFYQPQHF.

V gene TRBV19 combines with J gene TRBJ2-4; 7 nucleotides line up with TRBD2. From germline, CDR1 is LNHDA and CDR2 SQIVND (reference sequence). The CDR3 contains 13 residues. Germline trimming cut 8 bases from V and 1 base from J; bases unmatched to any gene: 2. The CDR3 loop is CASGGVAKNIQYF. The CDR3 region has the DNA TGTGCCAGTGGGGGGGTGGCCAAAAACATTCAGTACTTC. Full variable domain (missing parts from reference TRBV19 and TRBJ2-4): DGGITQSPKYLFRKEGQNVTLSCEQNLNHDAMYWYRQDPGQGLRLIYYSQIVNDFQKGDIAEGYSVSREKKESFPLTVTSAQKNPTAFYLCASGGVAKNIQYFGAGTRLSVL.

This clone was recorded a few times. The rearrangement uses TRBV9 and TRBJ2-5; D is unclear. This CDR3 comprises 14 residues. Trimming pared 3 bases from V and 4 bases from J, leaving 13 bases between. Germline CDR1 is SGDLS and CDR2 is YYNGEE. CDR3: CASSALPRRETQYF. The CDR3 DNA sequence: TGTGCCAGCAGCGCGCTACCCCGGAGAGAGACCCAGTACTTC.

The chain carries TRBV28 and TRBJ2-7; D possibly corresponds to TRBD1 (6 bases). Germline-derived CDR1 and CDR2 are MDHEN and SYDVKM. V lost 5 bases to trimming and J lost 2 bases, with 10 bases between them. CDR3 length: 13 amino acids. CDR3 in amino acids: CASSQGSAYEQYF. The CDR3 nucleotides are TGTGCCAGCAGTCAGGGGTCTGCCTACGAGCAGTACTTC.

The chain recombines TRBV18 with TRBJ2-1; TRBD1 agrees at 7 bases. The CDR3 has 15 amino acids. CDR1 is KGHSH and CDR2 is LQKENI in the germline V gene. J was trimmed by 4 bases and V by 5 bases; bases with no gene match: 8. CDR3 amino acids: CASSMTGSSYNEQFF. CDR3 nucleotide sequence: TGTGCCAGCTCAATGACAGGGTCCTCATACAATGAGCAGTTCTTC.

V usage is TRBV6-2 or TRBV6-3 and J usage is TRBJ2-1; weak D call: TRBD2 (6 bases). This CDR3 contains 15 residues. Trimming left V 2 bases short and J 0 bases short, with 8 bases between. Germline V gene sequence: CDR1 MNHEY, CDR2 SVGEGT. The CDR3 DNA is TGTGCCAGCAGTTACGGGGGGAGCTCCTACAATGAGCAGTTCTTC. Translation gives CASSYGGSSYNEQFF.

In DNA, the CDR3 is TGTGCCAGCAGCCCGGGGGGCCGGAACTATGGCTACACCTTC. Translating it yields CASSPGGRNYGYTF. The chain has TRBV7-2 and TRBJ1-2; possibly TRBD1 for D (6 bases). The V end was cut by 5 bases, the J end by 2 bases, with 12 bases between. The germline V gene has CDR1 SGHTA and CDR2 FQGNSA. The CDR3 is made up of 14 amino acids.

In its sample, this clone was seen once. The V gene is TRBV4-1, the J gene TRBJ2-3; D is perhaps TRBD1 (6 bases). Trimming cost V 4 bases and J 4 bases, with 9 bases left between them. CDR1 MGHRA and CDR2 YSYEKL come from the germline V gene. The CDR3 loop spans 13 amino acids. CDR3 DNA sequence: TGCGCCAGCAGCCGGGGGCCCGCAGATACGCAGTATTTT. As protein: CASSRGPADTQYF.

J is TRBJ1-1 and V is TRBV28, with a weak D call TRBD1 (6 bases). The CDR3 consists of 17 residues. V lost 4 bases to trimming and J lost 1 base, with 19 bases between them. Germline lookup yields CDR1 MDHEN and CDR2 SYDVKM. Here the CDR3 reads CASSSRTVGLRNTEAFF. In DNA, the CDR3 is TGTGCCAGCAGTTCCCGGACAGTTGGTTTGAGGAACACTGAAGCTTTCTTT.

V gene TRBV4-3 combines with J gene TRBJ1-1, with D maybe TRBD1 (6 bases). This CDR3 region has 14 residues. Germline V gives CDR1 LGHNA, CDR2 YSLEER. V was pared by 1 base and J by 8 bases, with 14 bases between. Here the CDR3 DNA reads TGCGCCAGCAGCCAAGTACAGGGCCCCAGGGAAGCTTTCTTT. Translating it yields CASSQVQGPREAFF.

Here the CDR3 DNA reads TGTGCCAGCAGCGTAGTTCCTAGCGGGAGTGGGAATGAGCAGTTCTTC. It yields the protein CASSVVPSGSGNEQFF. The chain has TRBV9 and TRBJ2-1; 10 nucleotides align to TRBD2. The CDR3 is made up of 16 amino acids. V lost 0 bases to trimming and J lost 7 bases; unmatched junction nucleotides: 7. Germline CDR1 reads SGDLS; CDR2 reads YYNGEE.

The gene calls are TRBV18 and TRBJ2-7, with 9 bases identical to TRBD1. This CDR3 has 16 residues. Germline V gives CDR1 KGHSH, CDR2 LQKENI. The V segment lost 4 bases and the J segment 6 bases; nucleotides outside the gene matches: 13. CDR3: CASSRGRTGVLSEQYF. CDR3 nucleotide sequence: TGTGCCAGCTCACGAGGGCGGACAGGGGTGCTCAGCGAGCAGTACTTC.

In DNA, the CDR3 is TGTGCCAGCAGCAGGGAGGACAGGCCGAACACTGAAGCTTTCTTT. Residues: CASSREDRPNTEAFF. This rearrangement joins TRBV21-1 to TRBJ1-1; the table's D gene call, TRBD1, was not cross checked with the DNA. TRBV21-1 is a pseudogene segment. This CDR3 comprises 15 residues.

This rearrangement joins TRBV6-2 or TRBV6-3 to TRBJ2-6; TRBD2 is a possible D gene (5 bases). Germline V CDR1 and CDR2: MNHEY, SVGEGT. With 6 bases removed from V and 2 bases from J, the gap between germline ends came to 17 bases. There are 17 residues in the CDR3. CDR3 protein: CASSFPGSGAGANVLTF. The CDR3 region has the DNA TGTGCCAGCAGCTTCCCTGGGTCCGGGGCTGGGGCCAACGTCCTGACTTTC.

CDR3 residues: CASSQQGVGQPQHF. CDR3 in DNA: TGTGCCAGCAGCCAGCAGGGGGTGGGTCAGCCCCAGCATTTT. V and J are TRBV6-2 or TRBV6-3 and TRBJ1-5, with 7 bases fitting TRBD1. The J segment lost 6 bases and the V segment lost 6 bases, leaving 8 bases of the junction unmatched. CDR1 MNHEY and CDR2 SVGEGT come from the germline V gene. The length of the CDR3 is 14 residues.

The CDR3 bases are TGTGCCAGCGGCCGGGACAGGGAAGACTATGGCTACACCTTC. Its protein is CASGRDREDYGYTF. The gene calls are TRBV19 and TRBJ1-2; TRBD1 matches 9 bases. The CDR3 consists of 14 residues. The germline CDR1 and CDR2 sequences are LNHDA and SQIVND (reference sequence). Unmatched junction bases numbered 8, after V lost 9 bases and J lost 3 bases.

This clone was counted at least ten times. The V gene is TRBV6-2 or TRBV6-3, the J gene TRBJ2-3; 8 bases are a match to TRBD2. The V and J ends lost 0 bases and 6 bases, in that order; junction bases with no gene match: 5. The CDR3 is made up of 15 amino acids. CDR1 MNHEY and CDR2 SVGEGT come from the germline V gene. The CDR3 nucleotides are TGTGCCAGCAGTTACTCCGGGGGGGCTGCGGATACGCAGTATTTT. The encoded protein is CASSYSGGAADTQYF.

V and J are TRBV7-2 and TRBJ1-2, with 8 bases that match TRBD1. The germline V gene has CDR1 SGHTA and CDR2 FQGNSA. V gave up 3 bases and J gave up 5 bases; unmatched junction bases: 8. CDR3 length: 15 amino acids. CDR3 bases: TGTGCCAGCAGCTTGGCAGGGGGCGCTCAGTATGGCTACACCTTC. The encoded protein is CASSLAGGAQYGYTF.

The chain is built from TRBV5-6 and TRBJ2-7, with 8 bases matching TRBD2. Germline trimming cut 5 bases from V and 1 base from J; bases unmatched to any gene: 8. The germline gives CDR1 SGHDT, CDR2 YYEEEE. The CDR3 is 15 amino acids. This CDR3 is CASSRGVAGSYEQYF. The CDR3 DNA reads as TGTGCCAGCAGTCGAGGGGTAGCGGGGTCCTACGAGCAGTACTTC.

This rearrangement joins TRBV5-1 to TRBJ1-5, with TRBD1 identical over 8 bases. With V trimmed by 4 bases and J by 3 bases, 9 bases remained unmatched. Germline V gene data show CDR1 as SGHRS and CDR2 as YFSETQ. CDR3 length: 16 residues. The CDR3 coding sequence is TGCGCCAGCAGCCCCGGGACAGGTTCTCTCAATCAGCCCCAGCATTTT. Protein product: CASSPGTGSLNQPQHF.